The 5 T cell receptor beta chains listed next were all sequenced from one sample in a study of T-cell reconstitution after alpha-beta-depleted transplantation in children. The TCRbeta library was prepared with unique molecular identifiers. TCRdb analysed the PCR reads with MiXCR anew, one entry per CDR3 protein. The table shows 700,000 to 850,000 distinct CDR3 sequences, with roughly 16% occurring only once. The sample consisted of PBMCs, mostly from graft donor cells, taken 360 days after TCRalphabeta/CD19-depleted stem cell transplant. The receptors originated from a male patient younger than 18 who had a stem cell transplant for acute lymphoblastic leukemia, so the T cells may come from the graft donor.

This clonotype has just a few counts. CDR3 nucleotides: TGTGCCAGCAGCGTAGCACCGGGACAGGGCATCACAGATACGCAGTATTTT. Translating gives CASSVAPGQGITDTQYF. The chain employs TRBV9 and TRBJ2-3; 9 positions match TRBD1. V trimming: 0 bases; J trimming: 2 bases; junction bases outside the gene matches: 7. The CDR3 has 17 amino acids. Germline V gene data show CDR1 as SGDLS and CDR2 as YYNGEE.

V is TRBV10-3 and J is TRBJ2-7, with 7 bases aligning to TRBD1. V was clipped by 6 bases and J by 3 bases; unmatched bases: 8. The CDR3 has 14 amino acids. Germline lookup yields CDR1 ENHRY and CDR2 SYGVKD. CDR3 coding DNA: TGTGCCATCAGAGGGGGCGGTGGAAACTACGAGCAGTACTTC. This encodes CAIRGGGGNYEQYF.

DNA for the CDR3: TGTGCCAGCAGCTTGTGGGGACTAGCAAACTCCTACGAGCAGTACTTC. Translating it yields CASSLWGLANSYEQYF. The V call is TRBV5-6, the J call TRBJ2-7; 9 positions match TRBD2. Germline assignment: CDR1 SGHDT and CDR2 YYEEEE. The V gene end was trimmed by 1 base and the J gene end by 0 bases; junction bases not matched to a gene: 5. The CDR3 has 16 residues. Full variable domain (missing parts from reference TRBV5-6 and TRBJ2-7): DAGVTQSPTHLIKTRGQQVTLRCSPKSGHDTVSWYQQALGQGPQFIFQYYEEEERQRGNFPDRFSGHQFPNYSSELNVNALLLGDSALYLCASSLWGLANSYEQYFGPGTRLTVT.

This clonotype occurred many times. CDR3 residues: CASSLALAGGPAKNIQYF. The CDR3 DNA reads TGTGCCAGCAGCTTAGCACTAGCGGGAGGCCCAGCCAAAAACATTCAGTACTTC. J is TRBJ2-4 and V is TRBV7-8, with 12 bases identical to TRBD2. V shed 0 bases, J shed 0 bases, and the junction held 3 bases outside the gene matches. Per the germline V gene, CDR1 is SGHVS and CDR2 is FQNEAQ. This CDR3 comprises 18 residues.

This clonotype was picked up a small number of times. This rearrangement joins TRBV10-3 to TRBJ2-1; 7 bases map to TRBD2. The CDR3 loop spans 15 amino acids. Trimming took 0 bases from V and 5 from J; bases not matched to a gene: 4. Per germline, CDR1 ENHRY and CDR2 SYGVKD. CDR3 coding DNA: TGTGCCATCAGTGAGTCGAGGCGGGGGAACAATGAGCAGTTCTTC. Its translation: CAISESRRGNNEQFF.